Listed below are T cell receptor beta chains from one sample, sequenced in a study of CD8+ T cells in alopecia areata. Sequenced by immunoSEQ multiplex PCR; TCRdb stores in-frame clones only, minus some. Among about 220,000 clones listed, 50% to 70% were seen once. The sample consisted of CD4+ T cells sorted from blood, taken at week 4, from a patient treated with tofacitinib. All receptors come from a human donor with alopecia areata. The CDR3 runs from the conserved cysteine through the conserved F or W. The D gene is left open where the match is weak. Not all rows give a size; the values are once, few, many and, for expanded clones, a class.

TRBJ2-5,.,TRBD2,TRBV7-2,CASSYSLSGEETQYF,TGTGCCAGCAGCTATTCCCTGAGCGGGGAAGAGACCCAGTACTTC
TRBJ1-5,.,TRBD1,TRBV7-8,CASSRLTGGLEPQHF,TGTGCCAGCAGCCGACTAACAGGGGGCCTGGAGCCCCAGCATTTT
TRBJ2-7,once,.,TRBV5-6,CASSWGSPEQYF,TGTGCCAGCAGCTGGGGATCACCCGAGCAGTACTTC
TRBJ2-7,.,.,TRBV30,CACTGPLGLHEQYF,TGTGCCTGCACCGGACCTCTTGGGCTACACGAGCAGTACTTC
TRBJ2-2,.,.,TRBV15,CATSSRFGGELFF,TGTGCCACCAGCAGCAGGTTTGGCGGGGAGCTGTTTTTT
TRBJ1-2,.,.,TRBV5-6,CASSSVWGQDYGYTF,TGTGCCAGCAGCTCGGTATGGGGCCAAGACTATGGCTACACCTTC
TRBJ2-7,.,TRBD1,TRBV29-1,CSVVMGQGSYEQYF,TGCAGCGTTGTAATGGGACAGGGGTCCTACGAGCAGTACTTC
TRBJ2-2,.,.,TRBV7-9,CASTPPGTGELFF,TGTGCCAGCACCCCCCCGGGGACCGGGGAGCTGTTTTTT
TRBJ1-1,.,.,TRBV5-1,CASSLAERVRGVNTEAFF,TGCGCCAGCAGCTTGGCTGAAAGGGTCAGAGGAGTGAACACTGAAGCTTTCTTT
TRBJ1-2,.,.,TRBV4-3,CASSQEGSTGHGYTF,TGCGCCAGCAGCCAAGAAGGGAGTACAGGGCACGGCTACACCTTC
TRBJ2-3,once,TRBD2,TRBV12-5,CASGLVAGGTSTDTQYF,TGTGCTAGTGGTTTGGTAGCGGGGGGGACTAGCACAGATACGCAGTATTTT
TRBJ1-5,.,TRBD1,TRBV7-9,CASSFGDSLNSNQPQHF,TGTGCCAGCAGCTTTGGGGACAGCCTTAATAGCAATCAGCCCCAGCATTTT
TRBJ1-1,few,.,TRBV25-1,CASTLGGGGKAFF,TGTGCCAGCACCCTAGGGGGTGGTGGGAAAGCTTTCTTT
TRBJ1-5,many,.,TRBV6-1,CASSESAALSNQPQHF,TGTGCCAGCAGTGAATCCGCAGCACTTAGCAATCAGCCCCAGCATTTT
TRBJ1-2,.,.,TRBV10-1,CASSDHSGYTF,TGCGCCAGCAGTGATCACTCTGGCTACACCTTC
TRBJ2-2,few,.,TRBV18,CASSPLAQVGELFF,TGTGCCAGCTCACCACTCGCGCAGGTCGGGGAGCTGTTTTTT
TRBJ1-6,.,TRBD1,TRBV7-6,CASSASTGLTASPLHF,TGTGCCAGCAGCGCCTCGACAGGGTTGACAGCTTCACCCCTCCACTTT
TRBJ1-6,.,.,TRBV7-6,CASSLARGMNSPLHF,TGTGCCAGCAGCTTAGCCCGGGGTATGAATTCACCCCTCCACTTT
TRBJ2-3,.,.,TRBV5-6,CASSLTGPTDTQYF,TGTGCCAGCAGCTTGACAGGGCCGACAGATACGCAGTATTTT
TRBJ2-7,.,TRBD1,TRBV6-5,CASRKQGAGGEQYF,TGTGCCAGCAGAAAACAGGGGGCAGGAGGGGAGCAGTACTTC
TRBJ2-5,.,TRBD1,TRBV27,CASSLTTGTGIRDQYF,TGTGCCAGCAGTCTAACAACCGGGACAGGGATAAGAGACCAGTACTTC
TRBJ2-3,few,TRBD1,TRBV19,CASSGDRFTDTQYF,TGTGCCAGTAGTGGGGACAGATTCACAGATACGCAGTATTTT
TRBJ1-6,.,.,TRBV30,CAWRLGAHNSPLHF,TGTGCCTGGAGACTAGGGGCTCATAATTCACCCCTCCACTTT
TRBJ1-1,.,.,TRBV30,CAWNPAGRPEAFF,TGTGCCTGGAACCCGGCAGGGAGGCCTGAAGCTTTCTTT
TRBJ2-1,.,TRBD2,TRBV14,CASSQNGGTYNEQFF,TGTGCCAGCAGCCAGAACGGGGGGACCTACAATGAGCAGTTCTTC
TRBJ1-2,few,TRBD1,TRBV5-1,CASRPSGTEYGYTF,TGCGCCAGCAGACCATCCGGGACAGAATATGGCTACACCTTC